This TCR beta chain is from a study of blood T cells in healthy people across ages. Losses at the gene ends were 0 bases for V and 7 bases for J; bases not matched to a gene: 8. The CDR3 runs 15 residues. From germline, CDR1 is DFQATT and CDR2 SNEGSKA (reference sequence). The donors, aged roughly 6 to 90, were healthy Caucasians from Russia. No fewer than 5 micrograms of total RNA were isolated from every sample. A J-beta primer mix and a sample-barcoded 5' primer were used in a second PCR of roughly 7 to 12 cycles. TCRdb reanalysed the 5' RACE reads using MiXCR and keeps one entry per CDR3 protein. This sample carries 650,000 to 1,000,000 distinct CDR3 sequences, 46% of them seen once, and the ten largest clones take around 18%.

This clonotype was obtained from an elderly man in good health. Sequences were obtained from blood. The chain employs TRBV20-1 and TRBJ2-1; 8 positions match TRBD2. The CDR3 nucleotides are TGCAGTGCTAGAGATACAAGGCTAGCGGGTAATGAGCAGTTCTTC. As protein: CSARDTRLAGNEQFF.